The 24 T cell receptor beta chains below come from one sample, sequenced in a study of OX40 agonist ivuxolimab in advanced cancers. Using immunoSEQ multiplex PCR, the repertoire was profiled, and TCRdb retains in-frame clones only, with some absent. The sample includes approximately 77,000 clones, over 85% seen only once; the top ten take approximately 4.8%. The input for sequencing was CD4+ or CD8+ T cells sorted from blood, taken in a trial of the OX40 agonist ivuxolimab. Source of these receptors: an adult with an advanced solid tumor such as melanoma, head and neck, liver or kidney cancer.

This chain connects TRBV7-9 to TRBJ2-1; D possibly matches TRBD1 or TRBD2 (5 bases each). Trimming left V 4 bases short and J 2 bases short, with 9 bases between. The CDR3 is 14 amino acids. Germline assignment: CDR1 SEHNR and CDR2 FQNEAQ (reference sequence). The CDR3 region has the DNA TGTGCCAGCAGCTGGGGGAAAACCTACAATGAGCAGTTCTTC. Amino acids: CASSWGKTYNEQFF.

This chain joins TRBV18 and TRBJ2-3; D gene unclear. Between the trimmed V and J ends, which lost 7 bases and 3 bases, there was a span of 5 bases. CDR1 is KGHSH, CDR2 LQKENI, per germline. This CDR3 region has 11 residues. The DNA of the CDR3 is TGTGCCAGCTTAACTACAGATACGCAGTATTTT. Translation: CASLTTDTQYF. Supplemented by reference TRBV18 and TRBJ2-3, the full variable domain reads NAGVMQNPRHLVRRRGQEARLRCSPMKGHSHVYWYRQLPEEGLKFMVYLQKENIIDESGMPKERFSAEFPKEGPSILRIQQVVRGDSAAYFCASLTTDTQYFGPGTRLTVL.

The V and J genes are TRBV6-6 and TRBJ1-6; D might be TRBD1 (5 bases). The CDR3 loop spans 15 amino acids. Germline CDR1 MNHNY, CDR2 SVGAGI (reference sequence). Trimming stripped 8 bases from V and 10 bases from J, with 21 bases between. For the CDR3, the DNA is TGTGCCAGCCATGGGGCGCAGAGTGGGAGGTCACCCCTCCACTTT. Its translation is CASHGAQSGRSPLHF.

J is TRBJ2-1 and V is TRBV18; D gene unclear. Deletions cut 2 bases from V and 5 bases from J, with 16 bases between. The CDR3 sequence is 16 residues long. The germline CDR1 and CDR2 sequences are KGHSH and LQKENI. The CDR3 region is CASSPVGGYKDNEQFF. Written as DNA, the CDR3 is TGTGCCAGCTCACCAGTCGGCGGATATAAGGACAATGAGCAGTTCTTC.

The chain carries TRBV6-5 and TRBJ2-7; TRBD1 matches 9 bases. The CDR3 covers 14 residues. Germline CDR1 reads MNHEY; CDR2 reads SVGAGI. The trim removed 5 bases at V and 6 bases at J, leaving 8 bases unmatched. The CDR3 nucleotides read TGTGCCAGCAGTCGAACAGGGGGCGCAGCCGAGCAGTACTTC. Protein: CASSRTGGAAEQYF.

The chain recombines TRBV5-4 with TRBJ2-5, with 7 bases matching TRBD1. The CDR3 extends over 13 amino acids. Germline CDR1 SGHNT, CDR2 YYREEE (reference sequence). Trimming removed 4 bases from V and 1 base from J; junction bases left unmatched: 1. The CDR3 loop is CASSRDSQETQYF. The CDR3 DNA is TGTGCCAGCAGCCGGGACAGCCAAGAGACCCAGTACTTC.

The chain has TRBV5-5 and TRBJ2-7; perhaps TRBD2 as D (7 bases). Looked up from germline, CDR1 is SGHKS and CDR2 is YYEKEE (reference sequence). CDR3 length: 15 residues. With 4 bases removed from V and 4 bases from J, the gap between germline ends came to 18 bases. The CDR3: CASSLGATSSYEQYF. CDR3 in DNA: TGTGCCAGCAGCCTGGGGGCGACTAGCAGTTACGAGCAGTACTTC.

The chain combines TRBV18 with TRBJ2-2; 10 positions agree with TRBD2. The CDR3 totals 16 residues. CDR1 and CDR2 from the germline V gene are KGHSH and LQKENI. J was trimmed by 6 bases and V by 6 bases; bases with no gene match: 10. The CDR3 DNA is TGTGCCAGCTCGCCGTCCCTAGCGGGAGTATCCGGGGAGCTGTTTTTT. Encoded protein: CASSPSLAGVSGELFF.

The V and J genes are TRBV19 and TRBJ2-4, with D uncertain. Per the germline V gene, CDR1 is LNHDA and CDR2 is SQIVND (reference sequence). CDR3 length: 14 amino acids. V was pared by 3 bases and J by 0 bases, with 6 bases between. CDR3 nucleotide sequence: TGTGCCAGTAGTATTTGGGGAGCCAAAAACATTCAGTACTTC. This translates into CASSIWGAKNIQYF.

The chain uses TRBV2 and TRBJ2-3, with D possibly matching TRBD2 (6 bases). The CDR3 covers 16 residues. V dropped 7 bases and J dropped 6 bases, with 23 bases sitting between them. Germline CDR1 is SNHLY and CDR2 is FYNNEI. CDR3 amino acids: CASTKGSGHWGDTQYF. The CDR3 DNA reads TGTGCCAGCACGAAGGGTAGCGGACACTGGGGGGATACGCAGTATTTT. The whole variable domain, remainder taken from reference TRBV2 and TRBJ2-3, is EPEVTQTPSHQVTQMGQEVILRCVPISNHLYFYWYRQILGQKVEFLVSFYNNEISEKSEIFDDQFSVERPDGSNFTLKIRSTKLEDSAMYFCASTKGSGHWGDTQYFGPGTRLTVL.

CDR3 sequence reads: CASSPRQGPYEQYF. CDR3 bases: TGTGCCAGCTCCCCCAGACAGGGACCTTACGAGCAGTACTTC. The chain is built from TRBV18 and TRBJ2-7; 7 positions match TRBD1. V gave up 6 bases and J gave up 4 bases; unmatched junction bases: 9. The CDR3 length is 14 residues. Germline CDR1 KGHSH, CDR2 LQKENI.

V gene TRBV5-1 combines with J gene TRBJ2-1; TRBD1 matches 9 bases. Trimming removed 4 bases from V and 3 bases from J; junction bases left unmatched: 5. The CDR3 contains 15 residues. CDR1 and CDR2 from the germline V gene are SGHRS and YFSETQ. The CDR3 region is CASSPTGGFYNEQFF. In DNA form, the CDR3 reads TGCGCCAGCAGCCCCACAGGGGGCTTCTACAATGAGCAGTTCTTC.

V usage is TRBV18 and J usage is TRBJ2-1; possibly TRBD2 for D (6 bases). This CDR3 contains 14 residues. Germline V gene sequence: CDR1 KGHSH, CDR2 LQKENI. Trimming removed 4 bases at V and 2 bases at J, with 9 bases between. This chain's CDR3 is CASSLAAPYNEQFF. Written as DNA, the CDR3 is TGTGCCAGCTCACTAGCGGCCCCCTACAATGAGCAGTTCTTC. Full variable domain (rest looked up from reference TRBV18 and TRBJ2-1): NAGVMQNPRHLVRRRGQEARLRCSPMKGHSHVYWYRQLPEEGLKFMVYLQKENIIDESGMPKERFSAEFPKEGPSILRIQQVVRGDSAAYFCASSLAAPYNEQFFGPGTRLTVL.

The CDR3 region has the DNA TGCGCCAGCAGCTTGGGGTCGAGGGACGCTGAGCAGTTCTTC. Protein product: CASSLGSRDAEQFF. The chain employs TRBV5-1 and TRBJ2-1, with D perhaps given as TRBD1 or TRBD2 (5 bases each). From germline, CDR1 is SGHRS and CDR2 YFSETQ. V lost 0 bases and J lost 9, with 13 bases in between. The CDR3 consists of 14 residues.

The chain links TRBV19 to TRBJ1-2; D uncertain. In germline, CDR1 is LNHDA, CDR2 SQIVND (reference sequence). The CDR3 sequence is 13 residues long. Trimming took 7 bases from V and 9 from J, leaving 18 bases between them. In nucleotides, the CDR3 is TGTGCCAGTACCACTGGGGAGGGAACGAGCTACACCTTC. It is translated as CASTTGEGTSYTF.

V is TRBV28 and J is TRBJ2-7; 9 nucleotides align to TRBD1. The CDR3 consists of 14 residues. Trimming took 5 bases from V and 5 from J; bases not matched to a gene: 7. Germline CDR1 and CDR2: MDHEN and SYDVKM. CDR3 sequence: CASSKPGQGHEQYF. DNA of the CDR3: TGTGCCAGCAGTAAACCGGGACAGGGACACGAGCAGTACTTC. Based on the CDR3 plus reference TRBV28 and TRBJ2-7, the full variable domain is DVKVTQSSRYLVKRTGEKVFLECVQDMDHENMFWYRQDPGLGLRLIYFSYDVKMKEKGDIPEGYSVSREKKERFSLILESASTNQTSMYLCASSKPGQGHEQYFGPGTRLTVT.

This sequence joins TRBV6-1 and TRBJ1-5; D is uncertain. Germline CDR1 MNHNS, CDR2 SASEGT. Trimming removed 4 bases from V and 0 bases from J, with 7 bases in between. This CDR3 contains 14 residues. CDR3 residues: CASSGTISNQPQHF. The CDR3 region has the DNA TGTGCCAGCAGTGGCACGATTAGCAATCAGCCCCAGCATTTT.

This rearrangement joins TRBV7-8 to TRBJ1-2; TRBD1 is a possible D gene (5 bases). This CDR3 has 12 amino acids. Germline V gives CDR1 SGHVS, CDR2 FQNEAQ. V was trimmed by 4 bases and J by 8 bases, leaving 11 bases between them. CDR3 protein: CASSWGGRGYTF. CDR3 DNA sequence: TGTGCCAGCAGCTGGGGGGGTAGGGGCTACACCTTC.

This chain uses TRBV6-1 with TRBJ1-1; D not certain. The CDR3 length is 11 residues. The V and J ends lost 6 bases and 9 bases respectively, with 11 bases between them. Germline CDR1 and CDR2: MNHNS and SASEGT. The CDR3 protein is CASRDESKAFF. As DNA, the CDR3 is TGTGCCAGCAGGGACGAGAGCAAAGCTTTCTTT.

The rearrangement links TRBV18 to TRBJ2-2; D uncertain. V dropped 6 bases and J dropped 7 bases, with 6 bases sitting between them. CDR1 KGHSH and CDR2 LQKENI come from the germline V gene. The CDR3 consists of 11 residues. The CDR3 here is CASSLDGELFF. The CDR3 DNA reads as TGTGCCAGCTCCCTCGACGGGGAGCTGTTTTTT.

CDR3 sequence reads: CASSESVTGQFF. The CDR3 DNA follows: TGTGCCAGCAGTGAAAGCGTGACTGGGCAGTTCTTC. V and J are TRBV6-1 and TRBJ2-1; D remains unclear. The CDR3 has 12 residues. Per germline, CDR1 MNHNS and CDR2 SASEGT. V lost 2 bases and J lost 12, with 11 bases in between.

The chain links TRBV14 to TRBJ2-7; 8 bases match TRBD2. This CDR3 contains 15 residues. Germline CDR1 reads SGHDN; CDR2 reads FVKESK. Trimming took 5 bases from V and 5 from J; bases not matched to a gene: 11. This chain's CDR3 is CASSVWAGTRNEQYF. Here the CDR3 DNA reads TGTGCCAGCAGCGTTTGGGCCGGGACTAGGAACGAGCAGTACTTC.

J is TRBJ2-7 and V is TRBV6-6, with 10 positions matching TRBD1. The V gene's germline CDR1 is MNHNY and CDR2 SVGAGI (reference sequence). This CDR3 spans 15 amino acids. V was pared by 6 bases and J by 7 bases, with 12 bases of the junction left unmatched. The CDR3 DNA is TGTGCCAGCAGCCAGACCGGGACAGGGGTGTGGGAGCAGTACTTC. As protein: CASSQTGTGVWEQYF.

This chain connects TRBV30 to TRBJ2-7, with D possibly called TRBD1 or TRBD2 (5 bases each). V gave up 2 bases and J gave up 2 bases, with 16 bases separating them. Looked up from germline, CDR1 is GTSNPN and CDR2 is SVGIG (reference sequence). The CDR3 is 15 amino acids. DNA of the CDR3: TGTGCCTGGAGTAATTACAGGCTGGGACCCTACGAGCAGTACTTC. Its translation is CAWSNYRLGPYEQYF.